The entry below gives a single T cell receptor beta chain sequence along with its context. Its antigen is not known. The data were taken from a study of CD8+ T cells in alopecia areata. Whole-study findings and limits: Many expanded lesional clones persisted in scalp and blood during tofacitinib. With just one nonresponder, it is still uncertain whether baseline CD8+ expansion relates to response.

As the sequencing template, cDNA was produced by extracting RNA and reverse transcribing it. The table came from immunoSEQ multiplex PCR; TCRdb's copy has only in-frame clones and leaves some out. The sample contains 200,000 to 250,000 clones, roughly 66% of which appear only once. CDR1 is GTSNPN, CDR2 SVGIG, per germline (reference sequence). V lost 5 bases, J lost 4 bases, and 6 bases stayed unmatched. The CDR3 is 14 amino acids. Described treatment: oral pan-JAK inhibitor, 5-10 mg twice daily. Alopecia areata patients provided lesional scalp punch biopsies and peripheral blood, both collected for the study.

Here the sequenced sample was CD4+ T cells sorted from blood, taken around week 44, from a patient treated with tofacitinib. This TCR came from a human donor with alopecia areata. The chain carries TRBV30 and TRBJ1-5; TRBD1 matches at 9 bases. DNA for the CDR3: TGTGCCTGGTCCAGAGGACAGGGGAATCAGCCCCAGCATTTT. Translated, it gives CAWSRGQGNQPQHF.